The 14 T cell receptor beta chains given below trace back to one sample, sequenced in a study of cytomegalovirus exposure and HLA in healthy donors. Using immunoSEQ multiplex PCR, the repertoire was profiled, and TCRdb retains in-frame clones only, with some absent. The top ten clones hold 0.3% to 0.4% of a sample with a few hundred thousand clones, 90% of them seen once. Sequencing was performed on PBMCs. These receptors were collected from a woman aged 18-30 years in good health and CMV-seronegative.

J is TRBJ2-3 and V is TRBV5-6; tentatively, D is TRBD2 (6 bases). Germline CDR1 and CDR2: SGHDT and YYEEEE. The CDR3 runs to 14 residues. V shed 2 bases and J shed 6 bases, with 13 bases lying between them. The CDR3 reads CASSFREVSDTQYF. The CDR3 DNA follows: TGTGCCAGCAGCTTCAGGGAGGTCAGCGATACGCAGTATTTT.

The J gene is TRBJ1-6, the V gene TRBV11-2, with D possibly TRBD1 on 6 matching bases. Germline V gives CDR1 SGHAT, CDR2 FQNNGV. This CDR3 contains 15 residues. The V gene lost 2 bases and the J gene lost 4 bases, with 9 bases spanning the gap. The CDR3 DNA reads TGTGCCAGCAGCTTATCACAGGGTTATAATTCACCCCTCCACTTT. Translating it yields CASSLSQGYNSPLHF.

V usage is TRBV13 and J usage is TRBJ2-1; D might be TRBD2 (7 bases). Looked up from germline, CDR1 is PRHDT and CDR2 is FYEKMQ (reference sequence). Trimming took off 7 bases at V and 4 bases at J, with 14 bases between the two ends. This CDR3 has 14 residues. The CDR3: CASTPGGGYNEQFF. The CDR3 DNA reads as TGTGCCAGCACCCCGGGGGGCGGATACAATGAGCAGTTCTTC.

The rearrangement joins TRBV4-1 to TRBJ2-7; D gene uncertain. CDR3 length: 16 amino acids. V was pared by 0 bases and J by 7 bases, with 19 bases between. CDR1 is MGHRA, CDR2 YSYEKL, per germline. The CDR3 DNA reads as TGCGCCAGCAGCCAAGAGCGCGTTACCCGGAAGGAGGAGCAGTACTTC. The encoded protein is CASSQERVTRKEEQYF.

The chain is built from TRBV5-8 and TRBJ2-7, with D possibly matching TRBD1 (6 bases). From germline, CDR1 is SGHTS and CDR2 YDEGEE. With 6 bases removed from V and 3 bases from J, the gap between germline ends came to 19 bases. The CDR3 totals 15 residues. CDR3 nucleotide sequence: TGTGCCAGCAACGATTATGGACAGCAGCTCTACGAGCAGTACGTC. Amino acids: CASNDYGQQLYEQYV.

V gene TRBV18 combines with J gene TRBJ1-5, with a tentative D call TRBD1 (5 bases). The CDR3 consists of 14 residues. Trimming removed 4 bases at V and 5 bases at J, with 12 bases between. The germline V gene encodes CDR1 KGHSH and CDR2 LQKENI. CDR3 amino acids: CASSRDAGYQPQHF. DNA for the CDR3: TGTGCCAGCTCACGGGACGCGGGATATCAGCCCCAGCATTTT.

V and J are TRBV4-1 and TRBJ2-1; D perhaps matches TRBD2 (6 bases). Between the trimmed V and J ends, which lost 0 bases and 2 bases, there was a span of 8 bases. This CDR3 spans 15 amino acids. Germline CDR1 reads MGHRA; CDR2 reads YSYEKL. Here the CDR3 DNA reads TGCGCCAGCAGCCAAGAGGGAGGAACCTACAATGAGCAGTTCTTC. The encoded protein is CASSQEGGTYNEQFF.

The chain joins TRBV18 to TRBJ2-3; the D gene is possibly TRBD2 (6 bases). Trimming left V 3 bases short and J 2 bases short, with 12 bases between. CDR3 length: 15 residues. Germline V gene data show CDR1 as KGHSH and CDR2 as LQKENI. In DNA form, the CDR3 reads TGTGCCAGCTCACCCGCGGGACGATCCACAGATACGCAGTATTTT. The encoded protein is CASSPAGRSTDTQYF.

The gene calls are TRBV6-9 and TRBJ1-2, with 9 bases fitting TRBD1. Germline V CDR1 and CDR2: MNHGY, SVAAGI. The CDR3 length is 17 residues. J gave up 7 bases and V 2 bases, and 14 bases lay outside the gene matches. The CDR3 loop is CASSYMTSKDRGRGYTF. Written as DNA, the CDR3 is TGTGCCAGCAGTTATATGACCTCGAAGGACAGGGGTCGTGGCTACACCTTC.

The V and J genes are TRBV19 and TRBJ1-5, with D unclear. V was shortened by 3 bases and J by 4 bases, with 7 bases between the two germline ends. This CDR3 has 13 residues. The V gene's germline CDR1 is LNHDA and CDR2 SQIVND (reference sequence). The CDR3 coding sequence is TGTGCCAGTAGTATCGGCAGGAATCAGCCCCAGCATTTT. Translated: CASSIGRNQPQHF. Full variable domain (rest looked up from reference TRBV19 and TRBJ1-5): DGGITQSPKYLFRKEGQNVTLSCEQNLNHDAMYWYRQDPGQGLRLIYYSQIVNDFQKGDIAEGYSVSREKKESFPLTVTSAQKNPTAFYLCASSIGRNQPQHFGDGTRLSIL.

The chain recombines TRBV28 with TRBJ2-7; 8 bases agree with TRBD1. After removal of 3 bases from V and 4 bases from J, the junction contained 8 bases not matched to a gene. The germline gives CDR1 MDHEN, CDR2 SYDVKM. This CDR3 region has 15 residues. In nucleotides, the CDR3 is TGTGCCAGCAGTTTTCGAAAGGGACAGGCGTACGAGCAGTACGTC. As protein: CASSFRKGQAYEQYV.

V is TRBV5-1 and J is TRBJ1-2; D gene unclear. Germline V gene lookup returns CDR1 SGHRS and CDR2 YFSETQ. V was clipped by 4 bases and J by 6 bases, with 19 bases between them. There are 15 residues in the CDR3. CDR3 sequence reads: CASSPTDVITHGYTF. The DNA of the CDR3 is TGCGCCAGCAGCCCTACCGATGTCATAACGCATGGCTACACCTTC.

This CDR3 is CASRGDRGRQPQHF. In nucleotides, the CDR3 is TGTGCCAGCAGGGGCGACAGGGGGAGGCAGCCCCAGCATTTT. The J gene is TRBJ1-5, the V gene TRBV6-6, with 9 bases fitting TRBD1. The ends lost 6 bases at V and 7 bases at J; junction bases unmatched: 7. Germline CDR1 and CDR2: MNHNY and SVGAGI (reference sequence). CDR3 length: 14 amino acids.

The CDR3 here is CAISRRGELQDSPLHF. The CDR3 bases are TGTGCCATCAGCCGTCGCGGGGAGCTCCAAGATTCACCCCTCCACTTT. The chain has TRBV10-3 and TRBJ1-6; unclear D gene. The germline V gene encodes CDR1 ENHRY and CDR2 SYGVKD. The V end was cut by 6 bases, the J end by 8 bases, with 20 bases between. The CDR3 runs to 16 residues.